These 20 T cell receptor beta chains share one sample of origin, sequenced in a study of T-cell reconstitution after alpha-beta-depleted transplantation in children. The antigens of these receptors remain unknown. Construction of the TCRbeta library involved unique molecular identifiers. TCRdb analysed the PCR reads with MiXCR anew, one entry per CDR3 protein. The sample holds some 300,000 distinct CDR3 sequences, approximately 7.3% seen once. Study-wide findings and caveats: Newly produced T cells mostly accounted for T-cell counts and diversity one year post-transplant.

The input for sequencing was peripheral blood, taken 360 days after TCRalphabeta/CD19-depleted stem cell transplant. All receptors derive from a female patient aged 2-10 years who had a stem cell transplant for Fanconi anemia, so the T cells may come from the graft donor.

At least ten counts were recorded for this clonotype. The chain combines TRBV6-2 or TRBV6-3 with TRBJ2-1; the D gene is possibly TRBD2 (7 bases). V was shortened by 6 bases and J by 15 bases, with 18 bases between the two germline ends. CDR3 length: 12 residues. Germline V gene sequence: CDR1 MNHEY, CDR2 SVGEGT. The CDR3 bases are TGTGCCAGCAGGTTGGAGGCGGGGGCGTGGTTCTTC. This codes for CASRLEAGAWFF.

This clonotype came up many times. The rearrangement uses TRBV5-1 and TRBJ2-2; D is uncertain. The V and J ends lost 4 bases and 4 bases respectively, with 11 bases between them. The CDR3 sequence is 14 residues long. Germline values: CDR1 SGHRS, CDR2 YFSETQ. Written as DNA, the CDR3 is TGCGCCAGCAGCCCCCTGATGAGCACCGGGGAGCTGTTTTTT. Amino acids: CASSPLMSTGELFF.

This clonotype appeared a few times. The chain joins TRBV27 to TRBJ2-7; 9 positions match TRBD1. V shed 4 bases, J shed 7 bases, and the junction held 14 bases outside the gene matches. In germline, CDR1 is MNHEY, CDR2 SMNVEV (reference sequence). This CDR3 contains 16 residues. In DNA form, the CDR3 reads TGTGCCAGCAGTTCACCGACCCTACAGGGGGCGCGGGAGCAGTACTTC. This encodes CASSSPTLQGAREQYF.

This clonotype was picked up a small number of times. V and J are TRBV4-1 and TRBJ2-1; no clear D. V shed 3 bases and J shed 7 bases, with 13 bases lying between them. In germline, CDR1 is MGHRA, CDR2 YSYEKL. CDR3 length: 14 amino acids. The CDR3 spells CASSQLPLGNEQFF. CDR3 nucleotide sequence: TGCGCCAGCAGCCAGCTTCCGCTAGGGAATGAGCAGTTCTTC.

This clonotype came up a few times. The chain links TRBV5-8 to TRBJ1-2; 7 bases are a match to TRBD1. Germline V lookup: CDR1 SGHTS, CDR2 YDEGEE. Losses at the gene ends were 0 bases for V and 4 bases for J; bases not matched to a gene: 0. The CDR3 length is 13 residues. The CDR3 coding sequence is TGTGCCAGCAGCTTGGAGGGGGCCTATGGCTACACCTTC. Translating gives CASSLEGAYGYTF.

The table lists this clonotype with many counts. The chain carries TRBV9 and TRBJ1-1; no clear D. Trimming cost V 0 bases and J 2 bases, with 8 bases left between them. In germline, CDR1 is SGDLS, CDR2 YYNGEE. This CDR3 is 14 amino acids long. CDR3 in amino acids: CASSVAFGNTEAFF. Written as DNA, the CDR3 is TGTGCCAGCAGCGTAGCATTCGGAAACACTGAAGCTTTCTTT.

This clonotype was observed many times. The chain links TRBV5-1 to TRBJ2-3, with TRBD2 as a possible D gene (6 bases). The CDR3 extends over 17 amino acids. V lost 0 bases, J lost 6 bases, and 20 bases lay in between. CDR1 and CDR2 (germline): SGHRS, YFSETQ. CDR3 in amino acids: CASSLGLPGLYSDTQYF. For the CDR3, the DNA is TGCGCCAGCAGCTTGGGGCTTCCGGGACTCTATTCGGATACGCAGTATTTT. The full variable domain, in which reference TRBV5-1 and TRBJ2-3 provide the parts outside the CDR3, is KAGVTQTPRYLIKTRGQQVTLSCSPISGHRSVSWYQQTPGQGLQFLFEYFSETQRNKGNFPGRFSGRQFSNSRSEMNVSTLELGDSALYLCASSLGLPGLYSDTQYFGPGTRLTVL.

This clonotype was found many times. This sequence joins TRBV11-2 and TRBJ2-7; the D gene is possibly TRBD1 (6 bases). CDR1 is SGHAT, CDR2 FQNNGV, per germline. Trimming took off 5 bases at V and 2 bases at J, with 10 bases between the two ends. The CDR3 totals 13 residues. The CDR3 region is CASSQDRPYEQYF. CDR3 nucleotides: TGTGCCAGCAGCCAGGACAGACCCTACGAGCAGTACTTC.

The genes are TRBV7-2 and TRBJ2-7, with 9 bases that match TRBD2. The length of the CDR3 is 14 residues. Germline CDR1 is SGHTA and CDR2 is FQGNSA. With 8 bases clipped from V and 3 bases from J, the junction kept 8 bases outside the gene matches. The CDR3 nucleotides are TGTGCCAGCGGGCATAGCGGGGGCCTCTACGAGCAGTACTTC. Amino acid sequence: CASGHSGGLYEQYF.

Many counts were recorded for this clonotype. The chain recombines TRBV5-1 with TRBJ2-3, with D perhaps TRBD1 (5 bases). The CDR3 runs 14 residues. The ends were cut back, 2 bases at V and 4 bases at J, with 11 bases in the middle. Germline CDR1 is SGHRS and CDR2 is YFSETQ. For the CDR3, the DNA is TGCGCCAGCAGCTTAGTAGGGGTGGCAGATACGCAGTATTTT. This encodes CASSLVGVADTQYF.

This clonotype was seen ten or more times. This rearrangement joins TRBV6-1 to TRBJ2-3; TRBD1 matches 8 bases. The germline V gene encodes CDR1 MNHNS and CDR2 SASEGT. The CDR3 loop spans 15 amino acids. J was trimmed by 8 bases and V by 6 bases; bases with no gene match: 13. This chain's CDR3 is CASSQKGTGGATQYF. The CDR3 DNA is TGTGCCAGCAGCCAAAAAGGGACAGGTGGTGCTACGCAGTATTTT.

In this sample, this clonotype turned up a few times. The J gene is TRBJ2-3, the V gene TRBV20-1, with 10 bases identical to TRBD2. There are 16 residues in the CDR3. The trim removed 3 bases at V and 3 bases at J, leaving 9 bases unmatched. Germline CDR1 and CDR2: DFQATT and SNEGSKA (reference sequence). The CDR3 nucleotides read TGCAGTGCTAGTAGACCGGCACTAGCGGGAACAGATACGCAGTATTTT. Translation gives CSASRPALAGTDTQYF.

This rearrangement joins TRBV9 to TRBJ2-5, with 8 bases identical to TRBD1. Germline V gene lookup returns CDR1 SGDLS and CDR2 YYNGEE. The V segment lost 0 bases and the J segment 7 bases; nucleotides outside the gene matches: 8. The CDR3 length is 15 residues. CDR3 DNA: TGTGCCAGCAGCGTAGATAGCAGGGGGCGCGGGACCCAGTACTTC. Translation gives CASSVDSRGRGTQYF.

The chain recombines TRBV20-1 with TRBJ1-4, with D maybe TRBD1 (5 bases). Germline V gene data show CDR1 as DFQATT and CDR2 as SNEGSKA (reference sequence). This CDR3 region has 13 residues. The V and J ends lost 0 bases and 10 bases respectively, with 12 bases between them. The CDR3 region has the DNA TGCAGTGCTAGAGATCGTATGGGGCGAAAACTGTTTTTT. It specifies CSARDRMGRKLFF.

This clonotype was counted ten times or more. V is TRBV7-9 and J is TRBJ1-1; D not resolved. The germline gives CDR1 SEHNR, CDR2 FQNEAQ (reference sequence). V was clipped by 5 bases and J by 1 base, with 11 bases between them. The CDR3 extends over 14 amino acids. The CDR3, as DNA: TGTGCCAGCAGCGATGGAAACAGGAACACTGAAGCTTTCTTT. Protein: CASSDGNRNTEAFF. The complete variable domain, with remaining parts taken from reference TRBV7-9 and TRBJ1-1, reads DTGVSQNPRHKITKRGQNVTFRCDPISEHNRLYWYRQTLGQGPEFLTYFQNEAQLEKSRLLSDRFSAERPKGSFSTLEIQRTEQGDSAMYLCASSDGNRNTEAFFGQGTRLTVV.

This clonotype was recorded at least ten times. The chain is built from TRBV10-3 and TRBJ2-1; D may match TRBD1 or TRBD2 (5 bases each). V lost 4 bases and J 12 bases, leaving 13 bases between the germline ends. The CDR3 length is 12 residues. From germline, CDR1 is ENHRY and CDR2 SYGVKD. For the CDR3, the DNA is TGTGCCATCAGTGGGACCTGGGACCGGCAGTTCTTC. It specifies CAISGTWDRQFF.

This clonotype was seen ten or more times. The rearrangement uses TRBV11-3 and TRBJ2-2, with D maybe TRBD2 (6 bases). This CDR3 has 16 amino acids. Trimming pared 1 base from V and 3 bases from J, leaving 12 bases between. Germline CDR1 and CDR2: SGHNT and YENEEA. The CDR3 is CASSLGDLTYTGELFF. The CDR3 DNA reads TGTGCCAGCAGCTTAGGGGACTTGACATACACCGGGGAGCTGTTTTTT. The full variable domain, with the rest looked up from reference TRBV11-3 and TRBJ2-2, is EAGVVQSPRYKIIEKKQPVAFWCNPISGHNTLYWYLQNLGQGPELLIRYENEEAVDDSQLPKDRFSAERLKGVDSTLKIQPAELGDSAVYLCASSLGDLTYTGELFFGEGSRLTVL.

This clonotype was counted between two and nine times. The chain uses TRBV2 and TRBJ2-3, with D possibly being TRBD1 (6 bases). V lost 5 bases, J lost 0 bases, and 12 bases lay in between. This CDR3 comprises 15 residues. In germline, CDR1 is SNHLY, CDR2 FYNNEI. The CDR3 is CASSPGQSSTDTQYF. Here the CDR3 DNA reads TGTGCCAGCAGTCCAGGACAGTCTAGCACAGATACGCAGTATTTT.

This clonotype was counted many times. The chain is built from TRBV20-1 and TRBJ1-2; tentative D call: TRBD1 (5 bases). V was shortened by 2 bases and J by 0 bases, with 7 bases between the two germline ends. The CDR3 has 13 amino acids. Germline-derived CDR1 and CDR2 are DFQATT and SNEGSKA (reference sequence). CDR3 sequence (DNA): TGCAGTGCTAGATGGGGGTCTAACTATGGCTACACCTTC. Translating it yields CSARWGSNYGYTF.

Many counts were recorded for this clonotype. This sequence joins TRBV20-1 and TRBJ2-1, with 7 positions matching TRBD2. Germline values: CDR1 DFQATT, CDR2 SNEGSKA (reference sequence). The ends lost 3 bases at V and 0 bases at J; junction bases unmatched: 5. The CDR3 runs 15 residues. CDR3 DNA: TGCAGTGCTAGGGACGGCGGGAGCTCCTACAATGAGCAGTTCTTC. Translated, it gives CSARDGGSSYNEQFF.